A selection of T cell receptor beta chains follows, all from one sample in a study of cytomegalovirus exposure and HLA in healthy donors. Some clones are missing from TCRdb's copy, which holds only in-frame ones; the method was immunoSEQ multiplex PCR. The repertoire holds about 150,000 clones, with about 83% as singletons. The sample was PBMCs. These TCRs come from a middle-aged man in good health and CMV-seropositive. CDR3s leave out the opening cysteine and the closing phenylalanine or tryptophan.

TRBJ2-7 TRBV28 ASRPPGGGPYEQY
TRBJ2-2 TRBV5-4 ASSSPGRATGELF
TRBJ1-2 TRBV6-1 ASSSRGTYGYT
TRBJ2-3 TRBV7-9 ASRSSADTQY
TRBJ2-6 TRBV15 ATSRDRGLFNVLT
TRBJ1-4 TRBV2 ASRGTGVLEKLF
TRBJ2-2 TRBV9 ASSVVGLQNTGELF
TRBJ2-7 TRBV29-1 SVGQGSFGEQY
TRBJ1-2 TRBV27 ASSLRGYVNGYT
TRBJ2-7 TRBV6-5 ASSSTGGREQY
NA TRBV28 ASSLIAGAHEQY
TRBJ2-5 TRBV5-1 ASSLGTGEETQY
TRBJ2-5 TRBV11-3 ASSSGEETQY
TRBJ1-2 TRBV4-3 ASSQDRGGGYT
TRBJ2-6 TRBV10-3 AISEAETGASVLT
TRBJ2-4 TRBV29-1 SVGPGLAKNIQY
TRBJ1-1 TRBV6-5 ASSLDGEHTEAF
TRBJ2-7 TRBV5-4 ASSPSGSHEQY
TRBJ2-1 TRBV7-2 ASSLGIRDHEQF
TRBJ1-4 TRBV5-1 ASSAGGIVEKLF
TRBJ2-6 TRBV28 ASAQGGSGANVLT
TRBJ2-7 TRBV20-1 SARSYYEQY
TRBJ2-7 TRBV28 ASIDSGGPMKQY
TRBJ2-1 TRBV9 ASSVEGGRAYNEQF
TRBJ2-2 TRBV10-3 ASSGVAPGELF
TRBJ1-2 TRBV29-1 SVGGTGDGYT
TRBJ2-3 TRBV4-2 ASSQVLNSPLTDTQY
TRBJ1-1 TRBV4-2 ASSQDQGPNTEAF
TRBJ1-5 TRBV27 ASSLFGGTEPQH
TRBJ2-1 TRBV2 ASGPGQGISEQF
TRBJ2-7 TRBV11-2 ASSRTGYYEQY
TRBJ2-4 TRBV5-8 ASSFSQGGAKNIQY
TRBJ1-5 TRBV7-8 ASSSNTLWNQPQH
TRBJ2-7 TRBV30 ASIRSHILVPYEQY
TRBJ1-1 TRBV2 ANKYDRGTEAF
TRBJ2-1 TRBV19 ASSNGFLGYNEQF
TRBJ1-3 TRBV11-2 ASSTDRAGNTIY
TRBJ2-2 TRBV4-3 ASSQGTVGGELF
TRBJ2-7 TRBV4-3 ASSQDRTGVLNEQY
TRBJ2-2 TRBV19 ASSRGAATTGELF
TRBJ2-1 TRBV12-5 ASGLALGLRNEQF
TRBJ2-7 TRBV7-9 ASSFMGDRGGEQY
TRBJ2-3 TRBV6-5 ASNPTGGITDTQY
TRBJ1-3 TRBV9 ASSATGGAGNTIY
TRBJ1-2 TRBV5-1 ASSLDRVDYGYT
TRBJ1-2 TRBV19 ASSTRESLAGYT
TRBJ2-1 TRBV7-8 ASSLGLLAVNEQF
TRBJ2-7 TRBV11-3 ASSFDSGSQQY
TRBJ1-5 TRBV5-4 ASSMWGQSNQPQH
TRBJ2-7 TRBV10-3 AISESSYEQY